These 15 T cell receptor beta chains were sequenced from one sample in a study of cytomegalovirus exposure and HLA in healthy donors (dated by TCRdb to the late 2010s). Libraries were made using the immunoSEQ multiplex PCR assay. The multiplex PCR relied on a mix of 60 forward primers for TCR Vbeta segments and 13 reverse primers for TCR Jbeta segments. The table comes from immuneACCESS by way of TCRdb, which keeps in-frame sequences with V and J called. Part of the clones is missing from these tables; in studies checked, under half for an unresolved V gene and the rest for unknown reasons. The sample profile shows more than 150,000 clones; 84% of them were found once. The ten largest clonotypes hold around 0.27% of the sample. Sequenced material: PBMCs. All receptors derive from a boy younger than 18 in good health and CMV-seronegative.

The chain couples TRBV29-1 to TRBJ2-7; tentative D call: TRBD1 (5 bases). V was cut by 5 bases and J by 2 bases, with 13 bases left in between. Per germline, CDR1 SQVTM and CDR2 ANQGSEA. The CDR3 runs 13 residues. In DNA, the CDR3 is TGCAGCGTTCCGGCAGGGCCTGCCTACGAGCAGTACTTC. Protein product: CSVPAGPAYEQYF.

The CDR3, as DNA: TGTGCCAGCGGGCTTATAGCGGGAGTGGGGACCCAGTACTTC. Residues: CASGLIAGVGTQYF. V gene TRBV28 combines with J gene TRBJ2-5, with 9 bases that match TRBD2. Germline V CDR1 and CDR2: MDHEN, SYDVKM. CDR3 size: 14 residues. With V trimmed by 8 bases and J by 7 bases, 11 bases remained unmatched.

The chain uses TRBV7-9 and TRBJ2-1; 7 bases agree with TRBD1. Germline CDR1 and CDR2: SEHNR and FQNEAQ (reference sequence). This CDR3 has 15 residues. With V trimmed by 1 base and J by 6 bases, 6 bases remained unmatched. The CDR3 sequence: CASSLGDRESNEQFF. CDR3 bases: TGTGCCAGCAGCTTAGGCGACAGGGAGTCCAATGAGCAGTTCTTC.

This clone occurred once. This chain connects TRBV5-1 to TRBJ1-3; D not certain. Trimming removed 1 base from V and 0 bases from J, with 8 bases in between. Germline values: CDR1 SGHRS, CDR2 YFSETQ. This CDR3 is 15 amino acids long. The CDR3 is CASSLTGNSGNTIYF. As DNA, the CDR3 is TGCGCCAGCAGCTTGACGGGGAACTCTGGAAACACCATATATTTT.

V is TRBV5-6 and J is TRBJ2-6; D is uncertain. The CDR3 contains 15 residues. The V end was cut by 4 bases, the J end by 8 bases, with 16 bases between. Germline CDR1 is SGHDT and CDR2 is YYEEEE. Here the CDR3 reads CASSLTAAATNVLTF. DNA of the CDR3: TGTGCCAGCAGCCTGACCGCCGCGGCGACCAACGTCCTGACTTTC.

The chain is built from TRBV10-3 and TRBJ1-6, with TRBD1 matching over 7 bases. The ends lost 3 bases at V and 10 bases at J; junction bases unmatched: 6. The CDR3 is 14 amino acids. Germline-derived CDR1 and CDR2 are ENHRY and SYGVKD. The DNA for the CDR3 is TGTGCCATCAGTGATGCAGGGGGATCCTCACCCCTCCACTTT. This gives the protein CAISDAGGSSPLHF.

This chain uses TRBV6-4 with TRBJ2-3; D is undetermined. V was clipped by 0 bases and J by 0 bases, with 7 bases between them. CDR3 size: 15 residues. The V gene's germline CDR1 is MRHNA and CDR2 SNTAGT. CDR3 in DNA: TGTGCCAGCAGTGACTCGGTGGCTAGCACAGATACGCAGTATTTT. Translation gives CASSDSVASTDTQYF.

Written as DNA, the CDR3 is TGCAGCGTTTTGGCGGGAGGCTCCCTGGGGCAGTACTTC. Translating gives CSVLAGGSLGQYF. The chain recombines TRBV29-1 with TRBJ2-7, with 8 bases fitting TRBD2. Germline V gene sequence: CDR1 SQVTM, CDR2 ANQGSEA. V shed 5 bases and J 9 bases; nucleotides not matched to a gene: 12. This CDR3 has 13 residues.

The chain joins TRBV29-1 to TRBJ1-4, with TRBD1 matching 9 bases. Trimming at V came to 6 bases and at J to 5 bases, leaving 4 bases not matched to a gene. Germline CDR1 and CDR2: SQVTM and ANQGSEA. The CDR3 spans 13 residues. The CDR3 loop is CSVNRGLNEKLFF. The CDR3 DNA sequence: TGCAGCGTCAACAGGGGGCTGAATGAAAAACTGTTTTTT.

The chain couples TRBV28 to TRBJ1-1; D gene uncertain. Per germline, CDR1 MDHEN and CDR2 SYDVKM. V gave up 4 bases and J gave up 1 base, with 7 bases separating them. The CDR3 contains 13 residues. CDR3 bases: TGTGCCAGCAGTTCAGTGCCGAACACTGAAGCTTTCTTT. It is translated as CASSSVPNTEAFF.

The chain links TRBV18 to TRBJ2-7; 9 bases fit TRBD2. CDR1 and CDR2 (germline): KGHSH, LQKENI. The CDR3 covers 15 residues. The V segment lost 0 bases and the J segment 5 bases; nucleotides outside the gene matches: 5. CDR3 nucleotides: TGTGCCAGCTCACCACCGGGCGGGGGGGCCCACGAGCAGTACTTC. It encodes CASSPPGGGAHEQYF.

J is TRBJ1-2 and V is TRBV30, with D possibly being TRBD1 (5 bases). The CDR3 runs to 13 residues. The ends were cut back, 4 bases at V and 8 bases at J, with 17 bases in the middle. Germline-derived CDR1 and CDR2 are GTSNPN and SVGIG (reference sequence). The CDR3 is CAWKSGTVAGYTF. As DNA, the CDR3 is TGTGCCTGGAAGTCAGGGACTGTCGCAGGCTACACCTTC.

The rearrangement links TRBV4-3 to TRBJ2-1; TRBD2 matches at 8 bases. The V gene end was trimmed by 4 bases and the J gene end by 0 bases; junction bases not matched to a gene: 5. This CDR3 has 16 residues. The V gene's germline CDR1 is LGHNA and CDR2 YSLEER. This chain's CDR3 is CASSLSGGASYNEQFF. CDR3 DNA: TGCGCCAGCAGCCTGAGCGGGGGTGCCTCCTACAATGAGCAGTTCTTC.

The rearrangement links TRBV7-9 to TRBJ2-7; D is uncertain. Germline-derived CDR1 and CDR2 are SEHNR and FQNEAQ (reference sequence). The germline V and J ends were trimmed by 3 bases and 2 bases, with 17 bases remaining between them. The CDR3 totals 16 residues. This CDR3 is CASSFSPRSIPYEQYF. In nucleotides, the CDR3 is TGTGCCAGCAGCTTTAGTCCACGTTCGATCCCCTACGAGCAGTACTTC.

This clone was observed a single time. The chain uses TRBV7-9 and TRBJ1-1; TRBD1 matches 7 bases. The CDR3 spans 17 residues. With 4 bases clipped from V and 0 bases from J, the junction kept 11 bases outside the gene matches. Germline loops: CDR1 SEHNR, CDR2 FQNEAQ (reference sequence). The CDR3 DNA is TGTGCCAGCAGCTCGGACAGGATTGGAGGGTTGAACACTGAAGCTTTCTTT. Its translation: CASSSDRIGGLNTEAFF.